The sequence of this T cell receptor beta chain was determined in a study of Graves' ophthalmopathy and Graves' hyperthyroidism. Investigators amplified TCR beta CDR3 regions from RNA transcripts. An initial RT-PCR round employing HTBI primers preceded a second-round multiplex PCR. TCRdb recomputed calls from the multiplex PCR reads with MiXCR, one row per CDR3 protein. Here the sample spans roughly 500,000 distinct CDR3 sequences, around an eighth being singletons. Trimming left V 2 bases short and J 0 bases short, with 20 bases between. The CDR3 runs 18 residues. The sequenced material came from blood. This receptor was identified in a woman in her 30s with Graves' ophthalmopathy. V gene TRBV12-3 or TRBV12-4 combines with J gene TRBJ2-7, with D perhaps TRBD1 (6 bases). The CDR3: CASSLYSPRQGISYEQYF. The CDR3 nucleotides are TGTGCCAGCAGTTTATACTCTCCCCGCCAGGGGATCTCCTACGAGCAGTACTTC.